Following are 17 T cell receptor beta chains from one sample sequenced in a study of T cell changes during pregnancy in multiple sclerosis. Generated by immunoSEQ multiplex PCR, the TCRdb table keeps only in-frame clones and is missing some. The profile shows over 55,000 clones, around 93% of them singletons. Sequences were derived from peripheral blood, sampled after pregnancy. Receptors originate from a female donor with multiple sclerosis, enrolled in a pregnancy study.

The chain recombines TRBV5-6 with TRBJ1-5; D is possibly TRBD1 (5 bases). Germline loops: CDR1 SGHDT, CDR2 YYEEEE. This CDR3 has 14 residues. V gave up 4 bases and J gave up 4 bases, with 12 bases separating them. The CDR3, as DNA: TGTGCCAGCAGCCAAGGACAAAGGAATCAGCCCCAGCATTTT. This sequence encodes CASSQGQRNQPQHF.

The chain uses TRBV6-5 and TRBJ1-1, with no clear D. This CDR3 contains 13 residues. The germline V and J ends were trimmed by 6 bases and 4 bases, with 12 bases remaining between them. CDR1 and CDR2 from the germline V gene are MNHEY and SVGAGI. The chain's CDR3 is CASRPTAFTEAFF. CDR3 bases: TGTGCCAGCAGACCAACAGCATTCACTGAAGCTTTCTTT.

V gene TRBV7-9 combines with J gene TRBJ2-3; 10 nucleotides agree with TRBD2. The CDR3 has 19 residues. With 2 bases clipped from V and 2 bases from J, the junction kept 13 bases outside the gene matches. Germline values: CDR1 SEHNR, CDR2 FQNEAQ (reference sequence). The CDR3 DNA follows: TGTGCCAGCAGCTTAAAACACCGAGGACTAGCGGTATTCACAGATACGCAGTATTTT. It codes for CASSLKHRGLAVFTDTQYF.

The CDR3 here is CASSFAKLGISSGANVLTF. The CDR3 DNA is TGTGCCAGCAGCTTTGCAAAACTAGGAATCTCCTCTGGGGCCAACGTCCTGACTTTC. The chain joins TRBV5-8 to TRBJ2-6; possibly TRBD2 for D (5 bases). Germline CDR1 SGHTS, CDR2 YDEGEE. V was trimmed by 2 bases and J by 0 bases, leaving 18 bases between them. This CDR3 is built from 19 residues.

This clone was found once. J is TRBJ1-4 and V is TRBV11-2; 9 positions agree with TRBD1. The CDR3 covers 14 residues. From germline, CDR1 is SGHAT and CDR2 FQNNGV. The junction had 7 bases not matched to a gene; V was cut back by 6 bases and J by 8 bases. The DNA of the CDR3 is TGTGCCAGCAGACCACAGGGGGCGGGCGAAAAACTGTTTTTT. It translates to CASRPQGAGEKLFF.

This clone appeared a single time. For the CDR3, the DNA is TGCGCCAGCAGCCCCCGGGGGGGCTACACCGGGGAGCTGTTTTTT. This translates into CASSPRGGYTGELFF. The chain has TRBV5-1 and TRBJ2-2, with 8 bases fitting TRBD2. The junction had 5 bases not matched to a gene; V was cut back by 4 bases and J by 3 bases. Germline-derived CDR1 and CDR2 are SGHRS and YFSETQ. The CDR3 contains 15 residues.

Written as DNA, the CDR3 is TGCGCCAGCAGCCAAGATCTGGGGAGAACCTATGGCTACACCTTC. The encoded protein is CASSQDLGRTYGYTF. The V call is TRBV4-3, the J call TRBJ1-2; D remains unclear. With 0 bases removed from V and 4 bases from J, the gap between germline ends came to 12 bases. This CDR3 is 15 amino acids long. CDR1 LGHNA and CDR2 YSLEER come from the germline V gene.

The genes are TRBV18 and TRBJ1-5, with D perhaps TRBD1 (5 bases). Looked up from germline, CDR1 is KGHSH and CDR2 is LQKENI. CDR3 length: 13 amino acids. V lost 3 bases to trimming and J lost 7 bases, with 10 bases between them. The CDR3 protein is CASSPGPGQPQHF. In DNA, the CDR3 is TGTGCCAGCTCACCGGGGCCAGGGCAGCCCCAGCATTTT.

The chain carries TRBV4-3 and TRBJ1-2; 9 positions match TRBD1. V was clipped by 1 base and J by 4 bases; unmatched bases: 10. In germline, CDR1 is LGHNA, CDR2 YSLEER. The CDR3 is 17 amino acids. CDR3 sequence (DNA): TGCGCCAGCAGCCAAGGGGAGCTTGGGACAGGGTTCTATGGCTACACCTTC. This codes for CASSQGELGTGFYGYTF.

The genes are TRBV15 and TRBJ2-2, with no clear D. There are 16 residues in the CDR3. CDR1 and CDR2 from the germline V gene are LNHNV and YYDKDF (reference sequence). V was cut by 0 bases and J by 6 bases, with 14 bases left in between. CDR3 protein: CATSRDRVSSPGELFF. The CDR3 coding sequence is TGTGCCACCAGCAGAGATCGCGTTTCTAGTCCCGGGGAGCTGTTTTTT. The entire variable domain, with the rest obtained from reference TRBV15 and TRBJ2-2, is as follows: DAMVIQNPRYQVTQFGKPVTLSCSQTLNHNVMYWYQQKSSQAPKLLFHYYDKDFNNEADTPDNFQSRRPNTSFCFLDIRSPGLGDTAMYLCATSRDRVSSPGELFFGEGSRLTVL.

This chain links TRBV9 with TRBJ2-1, with no clear D. The germline V gene has CDR1 SGDLS and CDR2 YYNGEE. CDR3 length: 18 residues. The V gene lost 4 bases and the J gene lost 0 bases, with 20 bases spanning the gap. The CDR3, as DNA: TGTGCCAGCAGCCCAAGAGGTGACGGCCGATACTCCTACAATGAGCAGTTCTTC. Amino acids: CASSPRGDGRYSYNEQFF.

The CDR3 coding sequence is TGTGCCAGCAGCTACGGGACTGGCGAGCAGTACTTC. This codes for CASSYGTGEQYF. The chain combines TRBV7-9 with TRBJ2-7; D might be TRBD2 (6 bases). This CDR3 is built from 12 residues. Trimming removed 4 bases at V and 6 bases at J, with 10 bases between. CDR1 is SEHNR and CDR2 is FQNEAQ in the germline V gene (reference sequence). Variable domain in full (rest from reference TRBV7-9 and TRBJ2-7): DTGVSQNPRHKITKRGQNVTFRCDPISEHNRLYWYRQTLGQGPEFLTYFQNEAQLEKSRLLSDRFSAERPKGSFSTLEIQRTEQGDSAMYLCASSYGTGEQYFGPGTRLTVT.

The CDR3 DNA is TGTGCCAGCACCCCGCCGGGAGATCGGTACGAGCAGTACTTC. Residues: CASTPPGDRYEQYF. This chain connects TRBV5-6 to TRBJ2-7; D perhaps matches TRBD2 (6 bases). V lost 6 bases and J lost 4, with 17 bases in between. The V gene's germline CDR1 is SGHDT and CDR2 YYEEEE. The CDR3 has 14 amino acids. The full variable domain, with the rest looked up from reference TRBV5-6 and TRBJ2-7, is DAGVTQSPTHLIKTRGQQVTLRCSPKSGHDTVSWYQQALGQGPQFIFQYYEEEERQRGNFPDRFSGHQFPNYSSELNVNALLLGDSALYLCASTPPGDRYEQYFGPGTRLTVT.

This sequence joins TRBV18 and TRBJ2-7; 7 bases agree with TRBD2. Germline CDR1 and CDR2: KGHSH and LQKENI. This CDR3 contains 13 residues. V lost 1 base and J lost 6; bases outside the gene matches: 3. The CDR3 is CASSPQLASEQYF. DNA for the CDR3: TGTGCCAGCTCACCACAACTAGCGTCCGAGCAGTACTTC.

The rearrangement uses TRBV6-1 and TRBJ2-7; 7 bases are shared with TRBD2. Trimming removed 2 bases from V and 6 bases from J; junction bases left unmatched: 13. The CDR3 totals 16 residues. The germline V gene encodes CDR1 MNHNS and CDR2 SASEGT. The CDR3 sequence: CASSEMGGSLLGEQYF. CDR3 in DNA: TGTGCCAGCAGTGAAATGGGAGGGTCCCTACTGGGCGAGCAGTACTTC.

The chain couples TRBV7-9 to TRBJ2-2; 9 nucleotides line up with TRBD1. Germline values: CDR1 SEHNR, CDR2 FQNEAQ (reference sequence). This CDR3 comprises 14 residues. With 5 bases clipped from V and 5 bases from J, the junction kept 3 bases outside the gene matches. CDR3 coding DNA: TGTGCCAGCAGCGAGACAGGGGGTACCGGGGAGCTGTTTTTT. It is translated as CASSETGGTGELFF.

The rearrangement links TRBV7-8 to TRBJ2-1, with 7 nucleotides matching TRBD2. Trimming at V came to 2 bases and at J to 5 bases, leaving 9 bases not matched to a gene. CDR1 is SGHVS and CDR2 is FQNEAQ in the germline V gene. This CDR3 is built from 16 residues. CDR3 DNA: TGTGCCAGCAGCTTAACCTTGCGGGAGATAAACAATGAGCAGTTCTTC. Protein: CASSLTLREINNEQFF.